This T cell receptor (beta chain) originates from a study of cytomegalovirus exposure and HLA in healthy donors (dated by TCRdb to about 2017). About the study as a whole: According to an earlier analysis of 587 of the donors, about 179 million T cells yielded 90 million to 140 million unique TCR beta sequences and about 300 Gb of sequence data. Besides the first cohort of some 670 subjects, a separate validation cohort made up of over 100 different subjects was used. Among roughly 370 genotyped donors of the cohort, an average of roughly 240,000 unique TCR beta nucleotide sequences were sequenced per donor, roughly 18% of them non-productive. Four to six DR-DQ haplotypes were handled as single units for association and clustering, since linkage in the cohort was strong. The study combined high-throughput TCR immunosequencing, statistical association of individual TCRs with disease status, and machine learning to predict cytomegalovirus infection status. A later genetic analysis took genome-wide SNP genotypes for about three fifths of the roughly 670 donors and used that subset as a discovery cohort. A later analysis re-analyzed previously published TCR beta repertoires from 666 donors and added high-resolution HLA genotyping to study TCR occurrence patterns. HLA typing covered class I and class II loci at four-digit resolution. Alongside the repertoire data, information on donor age, sex, ethnicity and CMV serostatus was compiled. Typing coverage varied by locus: about 620-630 donors for A, B, C, DRB1 and DQB1; approximately 500 for DQA1; approximately 610 for DPA1; approximately 490 for DPB1. In an earlier analysis of 500 to 650 of the donors, high-throughput TCR beta sequencing was used to judge whether each TCR beta V gene segment behaved as functional or pseudogenic. Roughly 300 gigabases of sequencing data and approximately 80 million unique TCR sequences were included in an early release covering 550 to 800 HLA-typed donors. The later analysis used no new phenotypic data to find candidate immune exposures, relying instead on TCR beta sequences and their occurrence across donors. The study profiled the T cell repertoires of about 640 subjects by immunosequencing and related them to cytomegalovirus serostatus. The study was designed to test whether signatures of past pathogen exposure could be identified by cataloging public T cell receptors. Every repertoire in the discovery cohort had been generated on one and the same sequencing platform. Of the roughly 400 genotyped donors, 81% were placed in the genetic ancestry cluster associated with self-reported Caucasian donors.

The germline V gene (reference sequence) provides CDR1 MNHNY and CDR2 SVGAGI. V and J lose 7 bases and 2 bases, and a span of 14 bases separates them. From its cysteine to its phenylalanine, the CDR3 spans 14 amino acids. The sequence is cut down to CDR3 DNA, 42 bases in frame from base 1. The investigation overall reported the following: Assigning TCR associations to individual alleles was difficult when HLA alleles, especially DR and DQ, strongly co-occurred. Because HLA typing was unavailable for some donors at each locus, only the typed subset was used in association tests. Presence/absence analyses assumed roughly uniform sequencing depth across donors, an assumption that may not hold. The authors suggested that the approach could potentially be generalized to other disease states and immunological phenotypes. Fewer than 20 rarely observed V segments, including chromosome 9 orphons, were excluded from the earlier analysis of several hundred of the donors because counts were too low. A further reported finding was that TCR beta sequences accurately predicted the HLA-A and HLA-B alleles for most subjects in the first cohort. Several of the top co-occurrence clusters appeared to be linked to parvovirus B19, influenza, CMV and Epstein-Barr virus, according to a later analysis. In an earlier analysis of more than 450 of the donors, most TCR beta V segments were observed in productive rearrangements about 87% or about 30% of the time, broadly matching IMGT annotations. Most TCR sequences were observed very rarely across donors, whereas some public TCRs were present in many individuals. The cohort was sequenced for TCR beta chains only, and without alpha or paired-chain data the features that could be detected were limited. In a later analysis, most CMV-associated TCR beta chains were found to appear HLA-restricted, with HLA associations seemingly driven largely by CMV exposure. According to a later genetic analysis, donors in an Asian-associated ancestry cluster had fewer N-insertions in productive TCRs than the approximately 630-donor mean. In a later analysis, HLA-associated TCR beta chains showed more clonal expansion and lower generation probabilities than non-associated chains that were equally common. Some IMGT-functional V segments, including TRBV6-2 and TRBV6-3, could not be distinguished by the 87-base-pair reads and were therefore excluded. A cluster of highly shared sequence variants was judged likely to be a technical artifact of the sequencing pipeline. A later analysis found that TCR association rates varied across HLA loci, with DRB1 alleles showing the most associated TCRs and HLA-C alleles the fewest. Correlated functional status among segregating V segments might reflect linkage disequilibrium, but an unknown experimental factor could not be ruled out. A later genetic analysis associated a missense DCLRE1C variant with V-gene and J-gene trimming of TCR beta chains, and an independent cohort replicated the association. Cytomegalovirus status was reported to be diagnosed by the classifier with high specificity and sensitivity in both the original and validation cohorts. Specific HLA alleles were associated with over 15,000 TCR beta sequences at a false discovery rate of 0.05 in a later analysis. The only immune exposure information available for the cohort was CMV serostatus. In vitro tests confirmed that three of the cytomegalovirus-associated TCR beta chains recognize cytomegalovirus antigens. The study gave a list of more than 150 TCR beta chains associated with cytomegalovirus.

Notes on this clone: Its antigen specificity is not known. Per-base qualities were not stored, and no clone one base away is much larger.

In total, about 650 healthy bone marrow donors made up the cohort. Cohort members were all nominally healthy when sampled, although unrecorded immune exposures were likely present. The donor tested CMV seropositive and was one of the 289 seropositive cohort members. A peripheral blood sample was provided by each donor, and peripheral blood mononuclear cells were used for TCR beta sequencing. Genomic DNA was extracted from the blood cell samples with the Qiagen DNeasy Blood Extraction Kit. Library preparation employed the immunoSEQ multiplex PCR assay. The multiplex PCR relied on a mix of 60 forward primers for TCR Vbeta segments and 13 reverse primers for TCR Jbeta segments. A multiplex PCR assay on genomic DNA amplified the CDR3 region of rearranged TCR beta genes. On the Illumina HiSeq System, the amplified TCR beta libraries were sequenced as 87-base-pair reads. On the authors' methods: A later analysis tallied 70 million to 100 million unique TCR beta chains across the approximately 670 repertoires, and around 12 million of those chains were shared by two or more donors. Raw reads were error-corrected and collapsed into unique sequences with a nearest-neighbor algorithm that merged closely related sequences to remove PCR and sequencing errors. V, D and J gene segments were assigned by aligning CDR3 sequences to IMGT reference sequences. Each retained sequence needed at least a six-nucleotide match to both a V gene segment and a J gene segment. Rearrangements were called productive when the CDR3 lacked stop codons and stayed in frame with V and J; all others were non-productive. CDR3 was defined by IMGT convention, running from the second conserved V-encoded cysteine to the conserved J-encoded phenylalanine. In an earlier analysis of around 570 of the donors, sequences lacking an unambiguous match to a single V gene segment were excluded. In an earlier analysis of about 590 of the donors, a V segment was called functional when productive rearrangements were above 56.7%, and segregating when the standard deviation between donors exceeded 5%. To diagnose cytomegalovirus status from the catalog of TCR beta chain sequences, a statistical classification framework was built. In a later analysis, TCR nucleotide sequences were compared against IMGT/GENE-DB human TR gene sequences so that V and J genes could be assigned. A later analysis assigned CDR3 sequences and most-parsimonious VDJ recombination scenarios with the TCRdist pipeline. A later analysis defined each TCR beta chain by its CDR3 amino acid sequence plus V-gene family, and excluded reads lacking a unique V-gene family. In a later analysis, approximately 640 highly shared, low-generation-probability nucleotide sequences were removed to address suspected cross-contamination and a sequencing artifact. In a later analysis, a clonal expansion index was calculated for each public chain from normalized within-repertoire ranks of inferred template counts. In a later analysis, generation probabilities were computed with a VDJ recombination model fitted to out-of-frame rearrangements, and the resulting probabilities were checked against IGoR. In a later analysis, hypergeometric tests were used to score TCR-TCR, TCR-HLA and TCR-CMV co-occurrence, with a repertoire-size bias correction applied to TCR pairs. In a later analysis, false discovery rates were estimated by permuting HLA or CMV assignments 20 times. A later analysis grouped co-occurring TCRs with DBSCAN, adding TCRdist sequence similarity when clustering within HLA-allele-positive subsets. Co-occurrence clustering excluded repertoires with fewer than 30,000 or more than 120,000 public chains, plus five with anomalous nucleotide sharing. TCRdb provides this immuneACCESS table in a form limited to in-frame rearrangements. Some clones are lacking; in checked studies, under half of them reflect an unresolved V gene, and why the rest are absent is not known. The V and J calls and clone size were taken over from that table, and D and trimming were inferred from the DNA. For this sample the table gives about 130,000 clones, of which approximately 80% were detected only once. In total, the top ten clones hold 3% of the sample.

The sequenced sample consisted of PBMCs. The clonotype comes from a woman aged 18-35 years in good health and CMV-seropositive. Recombination linked TRBV6-6 to TRBJ2-5; perhaps TRBD1 is the D gene, with 7 bases matching. The DNA is as follows: TGTGCCAGCACTAGGACAGGACTACAAGAGACCCAGTACTTC. This gives the protein CASTRTGLQETQYF.